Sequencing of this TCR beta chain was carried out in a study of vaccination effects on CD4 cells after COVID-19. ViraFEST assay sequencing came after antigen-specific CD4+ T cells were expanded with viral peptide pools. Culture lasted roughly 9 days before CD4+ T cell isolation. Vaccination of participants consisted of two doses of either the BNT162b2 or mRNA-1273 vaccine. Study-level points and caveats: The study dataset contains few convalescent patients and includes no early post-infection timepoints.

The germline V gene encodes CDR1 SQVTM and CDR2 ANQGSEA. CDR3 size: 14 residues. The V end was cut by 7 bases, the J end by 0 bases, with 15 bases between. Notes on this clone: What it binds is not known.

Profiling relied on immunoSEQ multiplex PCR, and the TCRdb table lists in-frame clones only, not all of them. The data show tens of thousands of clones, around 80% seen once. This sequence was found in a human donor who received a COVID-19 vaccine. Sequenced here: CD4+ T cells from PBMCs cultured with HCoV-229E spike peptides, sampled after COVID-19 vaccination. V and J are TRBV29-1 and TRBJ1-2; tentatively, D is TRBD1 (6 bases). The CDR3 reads CSAETGSANYGYTF. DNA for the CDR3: TGCAGCGCCGAGACAGGTTCAGCTAACTATGGCTACACCTTC. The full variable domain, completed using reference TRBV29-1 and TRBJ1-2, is SAVISQKPSRDICQRGTSLTIQCQVDSQVTMMFWYRQQPGQSLTLIATANQGSEATYESGFVIDKFPISRPNLTFSTLTVSNMSPEDSSIYLCSAETGSANYGYTFGSGTRLTVV.